Following are 29 T cell receptor beta chains from one sample sequenced in a study of blood T cell repertoires in COVID-19. TCRdb keeps only in-frame clones here, not all; method: immunoSEQ multiplex PCR. The sample has about 59,000 clones, approximately 92% seen once. Sequencing was carried out using peripheral blood. The receptor source for this set is a man older than 75 with acute or convalescent COVID-19.

The chain joins TRBV7-6 to TRBJ1-2; D is possibly TRBD1 (5 bases). The germline V and J ends were trimmed by 5 bases and 8 bases, with 18 bases remaining between them. CDR3 length equals 14 residues. CDR1 and CDR2 from the germline V gene are SGHVS and FNYEAQ. CDR3 sequence: CASSDGTSTAGYTF. Here the CDR3 DNA reads TGTGCCAGCAGCGACGGGACTTCAACTGCGGGCTACACCTTC.

The genes are TRBV7-2 and TRBJ2-7, with TRBD1 matching 9 bases. CDR3 size: 15 residues. Losses at the gene ends were 1 base for V and 2 bases for J; bases not matched to a gene: 3. Germline CDR1 and CDR2: SGHTA and FQGNSA. The CDR3, as DNA: TGTGCCAGCAGCTTAGGAGGACAGGGGACCTACGAGCAGTACTTC. This encodes CASSLGGQGTYEQYF.

The chain combines TRBV10-3 with TRBJ2-5, with 15 bases that match TRBD2. J gave up 2 bases and V 10 bases, and 8 bases lay outside the gene matches. Looked up from germline, CDR1 is ENHRY and CDR2 is SYGVKD. This CDR3 comprises 16 residues. CDR3 sequence reads: CATRTSGGASQETQYF. The CDR3 bases are TGTGCCACTAGGACTAGCGGGGGGGCCTCTCAAGAGACCCAGTACTTC.

This clone was counted once. The J gene is TRBJ2-7, the V gene TRBV13, with TRBD1 matching over 7 bases. The CDR3 is made up of 14 amino acids. Germline CDR1 reads PRHDT; CDR2 reads FYEKMQ (reference sequence). With 0 bases clipped from V and 6 bases from J, the junction kept 5 bases outside the gene matches. In DNA, the CDR3 is TGTGCCAGCAGCTTAGGCGACAGGGTCCGCGAGCAGTACTTC. The encoded protein is CASSLGDRVREQYF. The complete variable domain, with remaining parts taken from reference TRBV13 and TRBJ2-7, reads AAGVIQSPRHLIKEKRETATLKCYPIPRHDTVYWYQQGPGQDPQFLISFYEKMQSDKGSIPDRFSAQQFSDYHSELNMSSLELGDSALYFCASSLGDRVREQYFGPGTRLTVT.

V usage is TRBV7-3 and J usage is TRBJ2-1; maybe TRBD1 (6 bases). Trimming took off 2 bases at V and 7 bases at J, with 15 bases between the two ends. The germline V gene has CDR1 SGHTA and CDR2 FQGTGA. The CDR3 totals 15 residues. CDR3 sequence reads: CASSLQQGLGNEQFF. The CDR3 DNA reads as TGTGCCAGCAGCTTACAACAGGGTCTGGGGAATGAGCAGTTCTTC.

The V call is TRBV11-1, the J call TRBJ1-1; perhaps TRBD1 as D (5 bases). The CDR3 contains 12 residues. Per germline, CDR1 SGHAT and CDR2 FQDESV (reference sequence). Trimming removed 5 bases from V and 6 bases from J, with 10 bases in between. The CDR3 loop is CASSRGGSEAFF. The CDR3 bases are TGTGCCAGCAGCCGGGGGGGGTCTGAAGCTTTCTTT.

The rearrangement joins TRBV6-1 to TRBJ1-1, with D maybe TRBD1 (6 bases). Trimming left V 2 bases short and J 10 bases short, with 14 bases between. Germline V gene sequence: CDR1 MNHNS, CDR2 SASEGT. The CDR3 has 13 residues. The CDR3 nucleotides are TGTGCCAGCAGTGAACTCGAAGGGGGAAGAGCTTTCTTT. Translating it yields CASSELEGGRAFF.

This chain joins TRBV19 and TRBJ2-1; possible D gene TRBD2, 6 bases. CDR1 is LNHDA, CDR2 SQIVND, per germline (reference sequence). Between the trimmed V and J ends, which lost 4 bases and 4 bases, there was a span of 14 bases. CDR3 size: 15 residues. The CDR3 protein is CASSRPAGDYNEQFF. The CDR3 DNA reads as TGTGCCAGTAGTAGGCCAGCGGGCGATTACAATGAGCAGTTCTTC.

CDR3 region: CASSGSYYNEQFF. For the CDR3, the DNA is TGTGCCAGCAGTGGGAGCTATTACAATGAGCAGTTCTTC. This sequence joins TRBV7-9 and TRBJ2-1, with a weak D call TRBD2 (5 bases). Deletions cut 6 bases from V and 4 bases from J, with 10 bases between. CDR1 is SEHNR and CDR2 is FQNEAQ in the germline V gene (reference sequence). The CDR3 length is 13 residues. Using reference TRBV7-9 and TRBJ2-1 for the parts outside the CDR3, the full variable domain is DTGVSQNPRHKITKRGQNVTFRCDPISEHNRLYWYRQTLGQGPEFLTYFQNEAQLEKSRLLSDRFSAERPKGSFSTLEIQRTEQGDSAMYLCASSGSYYNEQFFGPGTRLTVL.

The CDR3 loop is CASSIGVTGLSQPQHF. CDR3 coding DNA: TGTGCCAGTAGTATCGGGGTGACAGGGTTGTCTCAGCCCCAGCATTTT. The J gene is TRBJ1-5, the V gene TRBV19; 7 nucleotides align to TRBD1. Germline CDR1 and CDR2: LNHDA and SQIVND (reference sequence). This CDR3 has 16 amino acids. The junction had 11 bases not matched to a gene; V was cut back by 3 bases and J by 6 bases.

The chain joins TRBV5-4 to TRBJ2-3; 9 bases are shared with TRBD2. V lost 0 bases, J lost 6 bases, and 8 bases stayed unmatched. Germline V gives CDR1 SGHNT, CDR2 YYREEE (reference sequence). The CDR3 totals 16 residues. DNA of the CDR3: TGTGCCAGCAGCTTGGCCGGACGCGGGGGGGCGGATACGCAGTATTTT. Protein product: CASSLAGRGGADTQYF.

In this sample, this clone turned up a few times. The rearrangement links TRBV19 to TRBJ1-3; D is unresolved. V was trimmed by 6 bases and J by 0 bases, leaving 12 bases between them. Per germline, CDR1 LNHDA and CDR2 SQIVND (reference sequence). The CDR3 runs 15 residues. Here the CDR3 reads CASRDLANSGNTIYF. In DNA form, the CDR3 reads TGTGCCAGTAGAGACCTAGCCAACTCTGGAAACACCATATATTTT.

The chain is built from TRBV6-5 and TRBJ1-6; the D gene is possibly TRBD1 (5 bases). Looked up from germline, CDR1 is MNHEY and CDR2 is SVGAGI. The CDR3 runs to 15 residues. V was pared by 10 bases and J by 2 bases, with 15 bases between. CDR3 DNA: TGTGCCACCAGGACGGGGGGGACCTATAATTCACCCCTCCACTTT. Protein: CATRTGGTYNSPLHF.

This chain joins TRBV5-8 and TRBJ1-2; D gene uncertain. Germline assignment: CDR1 SGHTS and CDR2 YDEGEE. The CDR3 runs 15 residues. Between the trimmed V and J ends, which lost 6 bases and 0 bases, there was a span of 15 bases. CDR3 in amino acids: CASNSLTDSNYGYTF. The CDR3 DNA sequence: TGTGCCAGCAACTCCCTGACGGACTCTAACTATGGCTACACCTTC. Using reference TRBV5-8 and TRBJ1-2 for the parts outside the CDR3, the full variable domain is EAGVTQSPTHLIKTRGQQATLRCSPISGHTSVYWYQQALGLGLQFLLWYDEGEERNRGNFPPRFSGRQFPNYSSELNVNALELEDSALYLCASNSLTDSNYGYTFGSGTRLTVV.

This rearrangement joins TRBV2 to TRBJ1-1; 8 positions agree with TRBD1. J was trimmed by 4 bases and V by 3 bases; bases with no gene match: 7. There are 15 residues in the CDR3. Germline CDR1 reads SNHLY; CDR2 reads FYNNEI. CDR3 in DNA: TGTGCCAGCAGTGACCAGGGGGCGCCGGGCACTGAAGCTTTCTTT. It specifies CASSDQGAPGTEAFF.

CDR3 amino acids: CASSRRGAYEQYF. For the CDR3, the DNA is TGTGCCAGCTCCCGGCGGGGGGCCTACGAGCAGTACTTC. This sequence joins TRBV5-4 and TRBJ2-7, with TRBD2 identical over 8 bases. The germline CDR1 and CDR2 sequences are SGHNT and YYREEE (reference sequence). After removal of 7 bases from V and 2 bases from J, the junction contained 5 bases not matched to a gene. This CDR3 contains 13 residues.

The chain recombines TRBV5-5 with TRBJ2-7, with 9 bases aligning to TRBD1. Germline CDR1 reads SGHKS; CDR2 reads YYEKEE (reference sequence). The V segment lost 2 bases and the J segment 5 bases; nucleotides outside the gene matches: 5. The CDR3 contains 14 residues. The CDR3 sequence: CASSFRDRADEQYF. In DNA, the CDR3 is TGTGCCAGCAGCTTCCGGGACAGGGCCGACGAGCAGTACTTC.

The chain is built from TRBV28 and TRBJ2-7; tentative D call: TRBD2 (6 bases). The CDR3 contains 12 residues. CDR1 and CDR2 (germline): MDHEN, SYDVKM. Between the trimmed V and J ends, which lost 7 bases and 2 bases, there was a span of 9 bases. CDR3 region: CASTSGAYEQYF. In DNA, the CDR3 is TGTGCCAGCACCTCGGGGGCCTACGAGCAGTACTTC.

This clone was detected a few times. The V gene is TRBV2, the J gene TRBJ1-6; D is perhaps TRBD1 (5 bases). Trimming cost V 3 bases and J 7 bases, with 16 bases left between them. This CDR3 region has 16 residues. In germline, CDR1 is SNHLY, CDR2 FYNNEI. The DNA for the CDR3 is TGTGCCAGCAGTGACAAGGTCCAGGGCCGAAATTCACCCCTCCACTTT. Amino acids: CASSDKVQGRNSPLHF.

The J gene is TRBJ1-1, the V gene TRBV19; 8 nucleotides match TRBD1. The CDR3 consists of 15 residues. The V and J ends lost 1 base and 7 bases, in that order; junction bases with no gene match: 8. The V gene's germline CDR1 is LNHDA and CDR2 SQIVND (reference sequence). In DNA, the CDR3 is TGTGCCAGTAGTATAGGAACAGGGGGATTTAGTGAAGCTTTCTTT. This codes for CASSIGTGGFSEAFF.

V gene TRBV7-3 combines with J gene TRBJ2-2; 7 bases align to TRBD2. Germline V lookup: CDR1 SGHTA, CDR2 FQGTGA. CDR3 length equals 16 residues. V lost 5 bases, J lost 1 base, and 7 bases stayed unmatched. The CDR3 region is CASSLGEGGNTGELFF. The CDR3 DNA sequence: TGTGCCAGCAGCCTAGGGGAGGGAGGGAACACCGGGGAGCTGTTTTTT.

The V gene is TRBV5-4, the J gene TRBJ2-2, with 7 bases lining up with TRBD1. Per the germline V gene, CDR1 is SGHNT and CDR2 is YYREEE (reference sequence). This CDR3 region has 16 residues. With 3 bases clipped from V and 2 bases from J, the junction kept 7 bases outside the gene matches. CDR3 in DNA: TGTGCCAGCAGCTCCCCGGGACAGCTCAACACCGGGGAGCTGTTTTTT. This gives the protein CASSSPGQLNTGELFF.

The chain joins TRBV3-1 (or the pseudogene TRBV3-2) to TRBJ1-1; possible D gene TRBD1, 5 bases. Deletions cut 0 bases from V and 5 bases from J, with 7 bases between. This CDR3 spans 13 amino acids. Germline V CDR1 and CDR2: LGHDT, YNNKEL (reference sequence). CDR3 amino acids: CASSQEGGTEAFF. The CDR3 DNA reads as TGTGCCAGCAGCCAAGAGGGGGGGACTGAAGCTTTCTTT.

V usage is TRBV3-1 (or the pseudogene TRBV3-2) and J usage is TRBJ2-3, with 8 bases identical to TRBD2. The length of the CDR3 is 16 residues. Germline-derived CDR1 and CDR2 are LGHDT and YNNKEL (reference sequence). V lost 2 bases and J lost 3; bases outside the gene matches: 7. CDR3 sequence: CASSQIAGRSTDTQYF. The CDR3 region has the DNA TGTGCCAGCAGCCAAATAGCGGGGCGATCGACAGATACGCAGTATTTT.

The rearrangement joins TRBV3-1 (or the pseudogene TRBV3-2) to TRBJ2-3; D is possibly TRBD2 (5 bases). V lost 5 bases and J 3 bases, leaving 18 bases between the germline ends. The CDR3 totals 16 residues. The germline CDR1 and CDR2 sequences are LGHDT and YNNKEL (reference sequence). CDR3 DNA sequence: TGTGCCAGCAGCGACAACCGGTTGGGCGGGACAGATACGCAGTATTTT. Translation gives CASSDNRLGGTDTQYF.

The CDR3 region is CASSYPSGQSETQYF. The CDR3 DNA is TGTGCCAGCAGTTACCCGTCGGGACAGTCAGAGACCCAGTACTTC. The J gene is TRBJ2-5, the V gene TRBV6-6, with 7 bases aligning to TRBD1. V lost 2 bases, J lost 4 bases, and 7 bases stayed unmatched. The CDR3 spans 15 residues. Germline lookup yields CDR1 MNHNY and CDR2 SVGAGI (reference sequence).

This chain uses TRBV18 with TRBJ1-4; TRBD1 matches 8 bases. J gave up 6 bases and V 3 bases, and 6 bases lay outside the gene matches. The CDR3 is 15 residues long. Germline lookup yields CDR1 KGHSH and CDR2 LQKENI. Here the CDR3 reads CASSPSRGHYEKLFF. The CDR3 nucleotides are TGTGCCAGCTCACCTTCCAGGGGGCACTATGAAAAACTGTTTTTT.

This chain connects TRBV6-4 to TRBJ2-5; 12 positions match TRBD1. With 7 bases clipped from V and 5 bases from J, the junction kept 14 bases outside the gene matches. Germline V CDR1 and CDR2: MRHNA, SNTAGT. This CDR3 spans 17 amino acids. CDR3 loop: CASIPSPGTGGGETQYF. CDR3 nucleotide sequence: TGTGCCAGCATCCCCTCTCCGGGGACAGGGGGCGGGGAGACCCAGTACTTC.

The chain recombines TRBV5-1 with TRBJ1-4; no definite D call. CDR3 length: 17 residues. CDR1 is SGHRS and CDR2 is YFSETQ in the germline V gene. V lost 2 bases and J lost 3, with 17 bases in between. The CDR3 loop is CASSFLGGGSPNEKLFF. Here the CDR3 DNA reads TGCGCCAGCAGCTTCCTAGGCGGTGGCTCCCCTAATGAAAAACTGTTTTTT.